This T cell receptor (beta chain) appears in the sequencing data of a study of Graves' ophthalmopathy and Graves' hyperthyroidism. Study results and caveats: From stable hyperthyroidism, ophthalmopathy was separated by a 13-signature model with 85% to 90% sensitivity and 80% to 82% specificity.

RNA served as the template for amplifying TCR beta CDR3 regions. Amplification began with first-round RT-PCR using HTBI primers, then second-round multiplex PCR was performed. One entry per CDR3 protein results from TCRdb running MiXCR on the multiplex PCR reads. The sample holds 740,000 or so distinct CDR3 sequences, around 40% seen once. In its sample, this clonotype was seen many times. Antigen unknown. Germline V lookup: CDR1 LNHNV, CDR2 YYDKDF (reference sequence). The CDR3 has 15 amino acids. The V and J ends lost 1 base and 2 bases, in that order; junction bases with no gene match: 3. The sequence derives from an adult man with Graves' ophthalmopathy. The sequencing sample was made of peripheral blood. V and J are TRBV15 and TRBJ2-7; 9 positions match TRBD1. Written as DNA, the CDR3 is TGTGCCACCAGCAGAGGGACAGGGGCGACCTACGAGCAGTACTTC. Translated: CATSRGTGATYEQYF.